The present entry profiles one T cell receptor beta chain with its context. Its target is unknown. The data originate from a study of identical twins. Study-wide findings and caveats: Conclusions came from cross-sectional statistical analysis, not from following the same donors.

Every sampled donor was Caucasian and healthy. This CDR3 comprises 15 residues. Germline V gives CDR1 SGHRS, CDR2 YFSETQ. V lost 4 bases and J lost 7, with 18 bases in between. After template switching added a universal primer site, the resulting cDNA carried unique molecular identifiers. One entry per CDR3 protein, called by TCRdb with MiXCR from the 5' RACE reads. The sample carries roughly 1,500,000 distinct CDR3 sequences, roughly a third recorded once. This clonotype originated in a newborn girl in good health. The rearrangement uses TRBV5-1 and TRBJ2-1; D assignment may be TRBD1 or TRBD2 (6 bases each). Material for sequencing was cord blood. The CDR3 DNA reads TGCGCCAGCAGCCGAGGGGGGAGCAAGGGGAATGAGCAGTTCTTC. It codes for CASSRGGSKGNEQFF. The variable domain in full, completed from reference TRBV5-1 and TRBJ2-1, reads KAGVTQTPRYLIKTRGQQVTLSCSPISGHRSVSWYQQTPGQGLQFLFEYFSETQRNKGNFPGRFSGRQFSNSRSEMNVSTLELGDSALYLCASSRGGSKGNEQFFGPGTRLTVL.